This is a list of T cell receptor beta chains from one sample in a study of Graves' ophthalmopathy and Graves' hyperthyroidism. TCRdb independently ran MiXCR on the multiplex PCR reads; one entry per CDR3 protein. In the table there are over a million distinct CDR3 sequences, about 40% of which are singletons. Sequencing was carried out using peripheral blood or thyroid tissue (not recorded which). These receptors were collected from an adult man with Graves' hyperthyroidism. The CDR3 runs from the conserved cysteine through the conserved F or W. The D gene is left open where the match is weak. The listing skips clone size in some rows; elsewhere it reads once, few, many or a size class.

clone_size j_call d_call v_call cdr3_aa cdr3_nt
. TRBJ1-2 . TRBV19 CASRSENYGYTF TGTGCCAGTAGATCTGAAAACTATGGCTACACCTTC
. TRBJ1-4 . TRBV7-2 CASSRAENEKLFF TGTGCCAGCAGCCGGGCTGAGAATGAAAAACTGTTTTTT
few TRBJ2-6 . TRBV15 CATSRDGWGDGANVLTF TGTGCCACCAGCAGAGATGGGTGGGGAGATGGGGCCAACGTCCTGACTTTC
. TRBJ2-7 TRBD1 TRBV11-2 CASSSQGGQGEQYF TGTGCCAGCAGCTCTCAGGGGGGACAGGGGGAGCAGTACTTC
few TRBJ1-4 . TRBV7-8 CASRRSQSGRATNEKLFF TGTGCCAGCAGACGAAGCCAAAGCGGGCGGGCAACTAATGAAAAACTGTTTTTT
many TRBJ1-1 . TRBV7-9 CASSLAQGKNTEAFF TGTGCCAGCAGCTTAGCTCAGGGGAAGAACACTGAAGCTTTCTTT
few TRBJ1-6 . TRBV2 CASSASAGVNSPLHF TGTGCCAGCAGTGCCTCGGCAGGGGTGAATTCACCCCTCCACTTT
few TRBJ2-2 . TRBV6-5 CASSPPSGRTGELFF TGTGCCAGCAGCCCTCCGTCCGGCAGGACCGGGGAGCTGTTTTTT
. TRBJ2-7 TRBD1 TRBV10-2 CASSQARGQNYEQYF TGTGCCAGCAGCCAAGCAAGGGGACAGAATTACGAGCAGTACTTC
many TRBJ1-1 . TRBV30 CAWSRSTRAVTEAFF TGTGCCTGGAGTCGAAGCACCAGGGCGGTCACTGAAGCTTTCTTT
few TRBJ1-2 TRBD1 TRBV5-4 CASSHPGQGDGYTF TGTGCCAGCAGCCATCCGGGACAGGGCGATGGCTACACCTTC
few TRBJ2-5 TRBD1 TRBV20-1 CSARALTFRTGREAQETQYF TGCAGTGCTAGAGCTCTGACTTTCCGGACAGGGAGAGAAGCCCAAGAGACCCAGTACTTC
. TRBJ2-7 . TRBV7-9 CASSSPRVGTYEQYF TGTGCCAGCAGCTCCCCCAGGGTAGGGACCTACGAGCAGTACTTC
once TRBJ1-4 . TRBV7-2 CASSLAADLKLFF TGTGCCAGCAGCTTAGCAGCGGATCTCAAACTGTTTTTT
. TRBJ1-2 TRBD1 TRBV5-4 CASSLLEGAQGYTF TGTGCCAGCAGCTTGTTGGAGGGGGCCCAAGGCTACACCTTC
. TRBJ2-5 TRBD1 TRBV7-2 CASSPLTGGEETQYF TGTGCCAGCAGTCCCCTGACAGGGGGGGAAGAGACCCAGTACTTC
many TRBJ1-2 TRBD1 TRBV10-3 CAISDPGGGPINYGYTF TGTGCCATCAGTGACCCAGGGGGCGGACCGATAAACTATGGCTACACCTTC
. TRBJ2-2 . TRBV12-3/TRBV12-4 CASSLALGGVNTGELFF TGTGCCAGCAGTTTAGCGCTGGGGGGTGTAAACACCGGGGAGCTGTTTTTT
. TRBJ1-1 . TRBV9 CASSPGVAVGTEAFF TGTGCCAGCAGCCCGGGCGTGGCTGTCGGCACTGAAGCTTTCTTT
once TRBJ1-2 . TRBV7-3 CASSQGMRGPNYGYTF TGCGCCAGCAGCCAAGGAATGAGGGGACCCAACTATGGCTACACCTTC
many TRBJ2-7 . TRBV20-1 CSAPDESYEQYF TGCAGTGCTCCAGACGAGTCCTACGAGCAGTACTTC
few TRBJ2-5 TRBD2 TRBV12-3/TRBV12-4 CASSLSWTSGMETQYF TGTGCCAGCAGCTTATCTTGGACTAGCGGGATGGAGACCCAGTACTTC
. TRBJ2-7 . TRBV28 CASSLFLSLAKVREQYF TGTGCCAGCAGTTTATTTCTCTCGCTTGCCAAGGTGCGCGAGCAGTACTTC
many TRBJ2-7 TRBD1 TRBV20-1 CSASWTGTGAHEQYF TGCAGTGCTAGTTGGACCGGGACAGGGGCCCACGAGCAGTACTTC
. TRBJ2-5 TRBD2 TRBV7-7 CASGVFQETQYF TGTGCTAGCGGGGTATTTCAAGAGACCCAGTACTTC
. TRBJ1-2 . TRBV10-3 CAISGVRHTGELFFGYTF .
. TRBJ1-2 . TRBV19 CASSIGTGTGPRGYTF TGTGCCAGTAGTATCGGCACGGGCACAGGGCCGCGGGGCTACACCTTC
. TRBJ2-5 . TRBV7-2 CASKGDKSGETQYF TGTGCCAGCAAAGGGGACAAGTCGGGAGAGACCCAGTACTTC
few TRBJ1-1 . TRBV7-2 CASSLRAGRLNTEAFF TGTGCCAGCAGCCTGCGAGCGGGCCGCTTGAACACTGAAGCTTTCTTT
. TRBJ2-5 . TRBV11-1 CASSPPPRDGEETQYF TGTGCCAGCAGCCCCCCCCCCCGGGACGGAGAAGAGACCCAGTACTTC
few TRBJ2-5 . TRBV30 CAWRQGLMATQYF TGTGCCTGGAGACAGGGTTTGATGGCGACCCAGTACTTC
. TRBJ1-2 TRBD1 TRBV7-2 CASSLVKDREYGYTF TGTGCCAGCAGCTTAGTCAAGGACAGGGAGTATGGCTACACCTTC
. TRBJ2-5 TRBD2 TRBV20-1 CSARVPLAGQETQYF TGCAGTGCTAGAGTACCACTAGCGGGACAAGAGACCCAGTACTTC
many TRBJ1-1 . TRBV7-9 CASSLQGGNTEAFF TGTGCCAGCAGCTTACAGGGAGGGAACACTGAAGCTTTCTTT
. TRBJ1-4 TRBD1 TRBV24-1 CATSDPTGGENEKLFF TGTGCCACCAGTGACCCGACAGGGGGCGAAAATGAAAAACTGTTTTTT
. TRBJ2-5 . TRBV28 CASTAGSAYQETQYF TGTGCCAGCACCGCAGGGTCGGCATACCAAGAGACCCAGTACTTC